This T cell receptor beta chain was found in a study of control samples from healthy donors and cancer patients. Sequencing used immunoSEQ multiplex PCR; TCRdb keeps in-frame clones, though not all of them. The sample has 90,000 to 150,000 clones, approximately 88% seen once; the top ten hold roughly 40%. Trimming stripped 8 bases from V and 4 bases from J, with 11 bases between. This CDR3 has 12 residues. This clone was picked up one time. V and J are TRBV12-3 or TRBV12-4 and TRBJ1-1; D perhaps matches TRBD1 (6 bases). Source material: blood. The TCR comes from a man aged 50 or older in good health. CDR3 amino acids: CASRDTLTEAFF. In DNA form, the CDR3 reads TGTGCCAGCCGGGACACCCTCACTGAAGCTTTCTTT.